The 22 T cell receptor beta chains below come from one sample, sequenced in a study of spatial heterogeneity in lung cancer. TCRdb recomputed calls from the 5' RACE reads with MiXCR, one row per CDR3 protein. The sample comprises approximately 93,000 distinct CDR3 sequences, less than 20% of which are singletons, and roughly a fifth rests with the top ten. Documented time point: blood at routine non-recurrence follow-up after resection. Specimen: PBMCs, collected at follow-up. The receptors were sampled from a male donor with early-stage non-small cell lung cancer.

Remarks on this clonotype: One junction end disagrees with the germline gene, perhaps due to a read error. The rearrangement joins TRBV9 to TRBJ2-2; D possibly corresponds to TRBD2 (5 bases). Germline V gene lookup returns CDR1 SGDLS and CDR2 YYNGEE. CDR3 length equals 14 residues. The chain's CDR3 is CASSVFGNPGELFF. The CDR3 nucleotides are TGTGCCAGCAGCGTATTCGGGAACCCCGGGGAGCTGTTTTTT.

This clonotype came up a few times. The J gene is TRBJ1-1, the V gene TRBV10-1; 7 bases match TRBD1. V was clipped by 10 bases and J by 3 bases; unmatched bases: 11. CDR1 WNHNN and CDR2 SYGVQD come from the germline V gene (reference sequence). This CDR3 has 14 amino acids. In DNA form, the CDR3 reads TGCGCCATCCGACCCAGGGGGGAGGACACTGAAGCTTTCTTT. This translates into CAIRPRGEDTEAFF.

This clonotype showed up just a few times. This chain links TRBV7-9 with TRBJ2-5, with TRBD2 as a possible D gene (5 bases). The CDR3 is 14 amino acids. Trimming left V 3 bases short and J 5 bases short, with 13 bases between. CDR1 and CDR2 from the germline V gene are SEHNR and FQNEAQ (reference sequence). As DNA, the CDR3 is TGTGCCAGCAGCTTCGCCGCGAGGAGGGAGACCCAGTACTTC. This gives the protein CASSFAARRETQYF.

There are a few counts of this clonotype. V is TRBV7-8 and J is TRBJ2-2; 16 bases are shared with TRBD2. The CDR3 loop spans 19 amino acids. CDR1 and CDR2 from the germline V gene are SGHVS and FQNEAQ. V was clipped by 5 bases and J by 5 bases; unmatched bases: 11. The CDR3 loop is CASSPRRGLAGGGTGELFF. The DNA for the CDR3 is TGTGCCAGCAGCCCCCGCCGGGGACTAGCGGGAGGGGGAACCGGGGAGCTGTTTTTT.

This clonotype was recorded a few times. The rearrangement joins TRBV6-2 or TRBV6-3 to TRBJ2-1; possible D gene TRBD1, 5 bases. CDR3 length: 16 residues. Germline V gene data show CDR1 as MNHEY and CDR2 as SVGEGT. Trimming took 0 bases from V and 0 from J, leaving 9 bases between them. CDR3 region: CASSYSHQGSYNEQFF. The DNA of the CDR3 is TGTGCCAGCAGTTACTCCCATCAGGGCTCCTACAATGAGCAGTTCTTC.

This clonotype was found a few times. This chain connects TRBV7-7 to TRBJ2-5, with D hard to call. The V gene's germline CDR1 is SSHAT and CDR2 FNYEAQ (reference sequence). The CDR3 length is 15 residues. Trimming cost V 2 bases and J 3 bases, with 13 bases left between them. CDR3 DNA sequence: TGTGCCAGCAGCTTAAACCCCGGAAGGGAAGAGACCCAGTACTTC. Translation: CASSLNPGREETQYF.

The chain combines TRBV6-5 with TRBJ2-2; D might be TRBD1 (5 bases). The CDR3 totals 18 residues. Germline values: CDR1 MNHEY, CDR2 SVGAGI. The V gene lost 5 bases and the J gene lost 1 base, with 20 bases spanning the gap. In nucleotides, the CDR3 is TGTGCCAGCAGTCTGGGTGGGTGGGGCGGAAAGAACACCGGGGAGCTGTTTTTT. Translation gives CASSLGGWGGKNTGELFF.

This clonotype is medium-sized within its sample. The chain links TRBV20-1 to TRBJ1-6, with D perhaps TRBD1 (6 bases). CDR3 length: 14 amino acids. The germline V gene encodes CDR1 DFQATT and CDR2 SNEGSKA (reference sequence). Deletions cut 1 base from V and 8 bases from J, with 12 bases between. The CDR3 sequence is CSARGWGADSPLHF. For the CDR3, the DNA is TGCAGTGCTAGAGGTTGGGGGGCGGATTCACCCCTCCACTTT.

The rearrangement links TRBV11-2 to TRBJ1-4; 9 bases align to TRBD1. The trim removed 5 bases at V and 7 bases at J, leaving 8 bases unmatched. Germline V gives CDR1 SGHAT, CDR2 FQNNGV. The CDR3 spans 15 residues. The CDR3 DNA sequence: TGTGCCAGCAGCATGGCGACAGGGGGGTTTGAAAAACTGTTTTTT. Amino acids: CASSMATGGFEKLFF.

Notes on this clonotype: One junction end disagrees with the germline gene, perhaps due to a read error. The rearrangement joins TRBV6-1 to TRBJ2-5; tentative D call: TRBD2 (5 bases). Per the germline V gene, CDR1 is MNHNS and CDR2 is SASEGT. The CDR3 runs 14 residues. The DNA of the CDR3 is TGTGCCAGCAGAGAAGCGGTTTGGGGAGAGACCCAGTACTTC. Protein: CASREAVWGETQYF.

This sequence joins TRBV11-2 and TRBJ2-7; 9 bases line up with TRBD2. The V gene's germline CDR1 is SGHAT and CDR2 FQNNGV. The CDR3 is 14 residues long. With V trimmed by 3 bases and J by 2 bases, 2 bases remained unmatched. The CDR3 spells CASSFAGGPYEQYV. In nucleotides, the CDR3 is TGTGCCAGCAGCTTCGCGGGGGGGCCCTACGAGCAGTACGTC.

This clonotype was seen a few times. This chain connects TRBV20-1 to TRBJ2-3; 8 nucleotides line up with TRBD2. The CDR3 spans 12 residues. Germline loops: CDR1 DFQATT, CDR2 SNEGSKA (reference sequence). The ends lost 6 bases at V and 3 bases at J; junction bases unmatched: 2. The CDR3 region has the DNA TGCAGTGCCGCTAGCGGGACAGATACGCAGTATTTT. Amino acids: CSAASGTDTQYF.

The gene calls are TRBV10-3 and TRBJ2-3; D unresolved. Per the germline V gene, CDR1 is ENHRY and CDR2 is SYGVKD. V gave up 0 bases and J gave up 0 bases, with 4 bases separating them. This CDR3 contains 14 residues. CDR3: CAISESESTDTQYF. CDR3 sequence (DNA): TGTGCCATCAGTGAGTCCGAGAGCACAGATACGCAGTATTTT.

This clonotype appeared many times. The chain has TRBV14 and TRBJ2-1; D is unresolved. Deletions cut 4 bases from V and 3 bases from J, with 16 bases between. CDR1 is SGHDN and CDR2 is FVKESK in the germline V gene. The CDR3 runs 16 residues. The CDR3 sequence: CASSLDSPRFYNEQFF. The CDR3 nucleotides are TGTGCCAGCAGCCTAGACTCACCGCGGTTCTACAATGAGCAGTTCTTC.

The V and J genes are TRBV3-2 and TRBJ2-7. TRBV3-2 is a pseudogene segment. The CDR3 extends over 15 amino acids. DNA for the CDR3: TGTGCCAGCAGCCAAGTCGCCTGGGAAACCTACGAGCAGTACGTC. This sequence encodes CASSQVAWETYEQYV.

CDR3 nucleotides: TGTGCCACCAGCCCCAACCGGGAACTAGAAGGGGAGACCCAGTACTTC. It encodes CATSPNRELEGETQYF. The chain links TRBV24-1 to TRBJ2-5; D may be TRBD2 (5 bases). This CDR3 contains 16 residues. V shed 7 bases and J shed 5 bases, with 22 bases lying between them. CDR1 is KGHDR, CDR2 SFDVKD, per germline.

V and J are TRBV5-4 and TRBJ1-4, with D tentatively TRBD1 (6 bases). The V gene's germline CDR1 is SGHNT and CDR2 YYREEE (reference sequence). CDR3 length: 16 amino acids. V was clipped by 4 bases and J by 0 bases, with 13 bases between them. The CDR3 coding sequence is TGTGCCAGCAGCCGCCGGACAGAAGCAACTAATGAAAAACTGTTTTTT. This sequence encodes CASSRRTEATNEKLFF. The variable domain in full, completed from reference TRBV5-4 and TRBJ1-4, reads ETGVTQSPTHLIKTRGQQVTLRCSSQSGHNTVSWYQQALGQGPQFIFQYYREEENGRGNFPPRFSGLQFPNYSSELNVNALELDDSALYLCASSRRTEATNEKLFFGSGTQLSVL.

This clonotype was picked up many times. The V gene is TRBV20-1, the J gene TRBJ2-7, with D tentatively TRBD1 (6 bases). V lost 6 bases, J lost 7 bases, and 13 bases lay in between. Germline V CDR1 and CDR2: DFQATT, SNEGSKA (reference sequence). This CDR3 spans 11 amino acids. In DNA, the CDR3 is TGCAGTGCGGCAGGGGATCGGGAGCAGTACTTC. Residues: CSAAGDREQYF.

J is TRBJ2-3 and V is TRBV9; 8 nucleotides line up with TRBD1. Looked up from germline, CDR1 is SGDLS and CDR2 is YYNGEE. The ends lost 4 bases at V and 4 bases at J; junction bases unmatched: 5. This CDR3 is built from 14 residues. The CDR3 sequence: CASSPDRGADTQYF. The CDR3 DNA reads TGTGCCAGCAGCCCCGACAGGGGCGCAGATACGCAGTATTTT. The full variable domain, in which reference TRBV9 and TRBJ2-3 provide the parts outside the CDR3, is DSGVTQTPKHLITATGQRVTLRCSPRSGDLSVYWYQQSLDQGLQFLIQYYNGEERAKGNILERFSAQQFPDLHSELNLSSLELGDSALYFCASSPDRGADTQYFGPGTRLTVL.

This rearrangement joins TRBV3-1 to TRBJ1-5, with D possibly matching TRBD1 (6 bases). The CDR3 covers 15 residues. The V gene lost 4 bases and the J gene lost 2 bases, with 12 bases spanning the gap. Germline V gene sequence: CDR1 LGHDT, CDR2 YNNKEL (reference sequence). Written as DNA, the CDR3 is TGTGCCAGCAGCCCCGGACAGCTCGGCAATCAGCCCCAGCATTTT. Its translation is CASSPGQLGNQPQHF.

This clonotype was counted ten times or more. The chain links TRBV7-9 to TRBJ2-5; 7 nucleotides align to TRBD1. J was trimmed by 1 base and V by 5 bases; bases with no gene match: 4. CDR1 is SEHNR, CDR2 FQNEAQ, per germline (reference sequence). CDR3 length: 14 residues. CDR3 sequence: CASSGGQPQETQYF. Here the CDR3 DNA reads TGTGCCAGCAGCGGGGGACAGCCCCAAGAGACCCAGTACTTC.

At least ten counts were recorded for this clonotype. J is TRBJ1-1 and V is TRBV29-1; no reliable D call. Trimming pared 6 bases from V and 6 bases from J, leaving 8 bases between. The CDR3 runs 10 residues. Germline CDR1 reads SQVTM; CDR2 reads ANQGSEA. CDR3 bases: TGCAGCGTCGCACTTCCTGAAGCTTTCTTT. Translating gives CSVALPEAFF.